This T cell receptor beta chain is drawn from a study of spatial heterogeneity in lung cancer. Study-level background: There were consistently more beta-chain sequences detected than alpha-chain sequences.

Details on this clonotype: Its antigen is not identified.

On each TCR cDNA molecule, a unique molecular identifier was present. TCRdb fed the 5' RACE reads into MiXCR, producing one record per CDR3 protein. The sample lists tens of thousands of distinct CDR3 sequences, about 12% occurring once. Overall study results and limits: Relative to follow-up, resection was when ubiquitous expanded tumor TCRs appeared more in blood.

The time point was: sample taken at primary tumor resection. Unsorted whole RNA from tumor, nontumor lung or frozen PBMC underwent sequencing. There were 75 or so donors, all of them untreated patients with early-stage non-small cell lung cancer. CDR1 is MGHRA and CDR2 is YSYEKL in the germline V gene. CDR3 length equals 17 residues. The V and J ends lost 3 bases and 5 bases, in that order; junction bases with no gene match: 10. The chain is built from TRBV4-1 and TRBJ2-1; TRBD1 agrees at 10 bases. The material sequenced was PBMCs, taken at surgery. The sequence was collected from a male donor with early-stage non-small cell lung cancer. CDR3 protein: CASSHKLPGQGNNEQFF. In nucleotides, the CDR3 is TGCGCCAGCAGCCATAAATTGCCGGGACAGGGGAACAATGAGCAGTTCTTC.